This passage covers 30 T cell receptor beta chains from one sample sequenced in a study of metastatic and nonmetastatic thyroid tumors (dated by TCRdb to the early 2020s). No treatment had been received by any patient before thyroid surgery. The protocol used for the library was PCR. The instrument was an Illumina HiSeq 4000. The public sequencing data were trimmed at Q25 with fastp and processed into clonotypes with MiXCR by TCRdb, which kept only in-frame beta chains. In this sample the table shows about 85,000 clones, around 7.8% of which occur a single time. More than 8% of the sample goes to the ten largest clones. Sequencing was performed on blood. The receptors shown here come from a female donor with papillary thyroid cancer or a benign thyroid nodule (not recorded which). Some clones in this sample may be carry-over from other donors' samples.

This clone was seen many times. The chain recombines TRBV20-1 with TRBJ2-7; tentatively, D is TRBD2 (5 bases). This CDR3 contains 11 residues. Germline CDR1 reads DFQATT; CDR2 reads SNEGSKA (reference sequence). The V end lost 5 bases, the J end lost 7 bases, and 12 bases lay between the germline ends. The DNA of the CDR3 is TGCAGTGCTTGGCGGACTTTGGAGCAGTACTTC. Amino acid sequence: CSAWRTLEQYF.

This clone was seen repeatedly, ten times or more. The J gene is TRBJ2-3, the V gene TRBV2; the D call may be TRBD1 or TRBD2 (5 bases each). V shed 4 bases and J shed 6 bases, with 17 bases lying between them. The germline gives CDR1 SNHLY, CDR2 FYNNEI. The CDR3 totals 15 residues. CDR3 nucleotide sequence: TGTGCCAGCAGTGCTCGGGACGCTAGGATGGATACGCAGTATTTT. Translation gives CASSARDARMDTQYF.

This clone was recorded at least ten times. The rearrangement links TRBV6-5 to TRBJ2-2, with D possibly being TRBD1 or TRBD2 (5 bases each). The CDR3 loop spans 18 amino acids. Per the germline V gene, CDR1 is MNHEY and CDR2 is SVGAGI. Trimming took off 0 bases at V and 6 bases at J, with 20 bases between the two ends. CDR3 in amino acids: CASSYSGKRGVSAGELFF. DNA of the CDR3: TGTGCCAGCAGTTACTCGGGTAAGAGAGGGGTTTCTGCCGGGGAGCTGTTTTTT.

This clone was counted ten times or more. This chain uses TRBV6-5 with TRBJ2-7; TRBD1 agrees at 10 bases. There are 16 residues in the CDR3. CDR1 is MNHEY and CDR2 is SVGAGI in the germline V gene. Losses at the gene ends were 0 bases for V and 6 bases for J; bases not matched to a gene: 8. The CDR3 bases are TGTGCCAGCAGTTACTCGATGAGACAGGGGGCGCTCGAGCAGTACTTC. Translated, it gives CASSYSMRQGALEQYF.

This clone was counted a few times. The chain carries TRBV6-1 and TRBJ2-5; TRBD1 aligns across 10 bases. This CDR3 is 15 amino acids long. J lost 5 bases, V lost 5 bases, and 8 bases had no gene match. Per the germline V gene, CDR1 is MNHNS and CDR2 is SASEGT. The CDR3 coding sequence is TGTGCCAGCAGTACTAGACAGGGGGCAGGGGAGACCCAGTACTTC. This sequence encodes CASSTRQGAGETQYF.

V is TRBV24-1 and J is TRBJ1-4; 7 nucleotides align to TRBD1. Germline-derived CDR1 and CDR2 are KGHDR and SFDVKD. The CDR3 consists of 22 residues. The trim removed 9 bases at V and 4 bases at J, leaving 31 bases unmatched. The CDR3 nucleotides read TGTGCCACCGAGCGACAGGGTCGGGAGAGCGTCACCTCCGAGCTACATAATGAAAAACTGTTTTTT. This codes for CATERQGRESVTSELHNEKLFF.

There are many counts of this clone. This rearrangement joins TRBV4-1 to TRBJ1-5; D gene unclear. Trimming took 0 bases from V and 2 from J, leaving 8 bases between them. The CDR3 length is 15 residues. Germline assignment: CDR1 MGHRA and CDR2 YSYEKL. Here the CDR3 reads CASSQEGRGNQPQHF. The DNA for the CDR3 is TGCGCCAGCAGCCAAGAAGGACGGGGCAATCAGCCCCAGCATTTT.

The V and J genes are TRBV9 and TRBJ1-1; D call uncertain. V dropped 0 bases and J dropped 4 bases, with 7 bases sitting between them. The CDR3 is 13 residues long. Germline V lookup: CDR1 SGDLS, CDR2 YYNGEE. In nucleotides, the CDR3 is TGTGCCAGCAGCGTAGATCTGGGCACTGAAGCTTTCTTT. Its translation is CASSVDLGTEAFF.

This clone was seen at least ten times. The chain carries TRBV18 and TRBJ2-2, with D tentatively TRBD1 (6 bases). V was shortened by 4 bases and J by 1 base, with 10 bases between the two germline ends. The germline gives CDR1 KGHSH, CDR2 LQKENI. This CDR3 region has 15 residues. The CDR3 protein is CASSQQGVNTGELFF. DNA for the CDR3: TGTGCCAGCTCACAACAGGGCGTGAACACCGGGGAGCTGTTTTTT.

This clone has a count of ten or more. The chain carries TRBV7-3 and TRBJ2-2; 10 bases line up with TRBD1. Germline CDR1 is SGHTA and CDR2 is FQGTGA. J was trimmed by 5 bases and V by 5 bases; bases with no gene match: 5. The CDR3 is 15 residues long. CDR3 residues: CASSGTGAGTGELFF. The CDR3 nucleotides read TGTGCCAGCAGCGGGACAGGGGCGGGGACCGGGGAGCTGTTTTTT.

The chain combines TRBV5-1 with TRBJ2-7; D is ambiguous. The CDR3 consists of 15 residues. CDR1 and CDR2 (germline): SGHRS, YFSETQ. Trimming took 0 bases from V and 0 from J, leaving 10 bases between them. The CDR3 protein is CASSLGGIPSYEQYF. The DNA of the CDR3 is TGCGCCAGCAGCTTGGGAGGTATACCCTCCTACGAGCAGTACTTC.

This clone was observed a handful of times. The V call is TRBV5-4, the J call TRBJ2-4; D possibly corresponds to TRBD2 (6 bases). Looked up from germline, CDR1 is SGHNT and CDR2 is YYREEE (reference sequence). V lost 1 base and J 7 bases, leaving 15 bases between the germline ends. The CDR3 is 15 amino acids. The CDR3 nucleotides read TGTGCCAGCAGCTTGTCCCCCACGGAGGGTAACATTCAGTACTTC. Protein: CASSLSPTEGNIQYF. The full variable domain, completed using reference TRBV5-4 and TRBJ2-4, is ETGVTQSPTHLIKTRGQQVTLRCSSQSGHNTVSWYQQALGQGPQFIFQYYREEENGRGNFPPRFSGLQFPNYSSELNVNALELDDSALYLCASSLSPTEGNIQYFGAGTRLSVL.

This clone was detected ten times or more. The chain combines TRBV2 with TRBJ2-2, with 7 positions matching TRBD1. This CDR3 contains 14 residues. The V and J ends lost 9 bases and 1 base, in that order; junction bases with no gene match: 5. Germline loops: CDR1 SNHLY, CDR2 FYNNEI. The DNA of the CDR3 is TGTGCCAGTACGGACAGGAGGAACACCGGGGAGCTGTTTTTT. Protein: CASTDRRNTGELFF.

The table lists this clone with many counts. The chain employs TRBV6-6 and TRBJ2-1; weak D call: TRBD1 (5 bases). CDR3 length equals 16 residues. CDR1 MNHNY and CDR2 SVGAGI come from the germline V gene (reference sequence). V lost 3 bases and J 5 bases, leaving 17 bases between the germline ends. CDR3 loop: CASSYLGDFTNNEQFF. CDR3 coding DNA: TGTGCCAGCAGTTATCTAGGGGATTTCACCAACAATGAGCAGTTCTTC.

This clone was detected many times. The rearrangement joins TRBV19 to TRBJ2-2; D possibly uses TRBD1 or TRBD2 (5 bases each). In germline, CDR1 is LNHDA, CDR2 SQIVND (reference sequence). The V and J ends lost 7 bases and 3 bases respectively, with 12 bases between them. This CDR3 contains 14 residues. The chain's CDR3 is CASKNRRDTGELFF. CDR3 sequence (DNA): TGTGCCAGTAAAAACAGGCGGGACACCGGGGAGCTGTTTTTT.

This clone was seen a handful of times. The chain links TRBV5-4 to TRBJ2-7, with D perhaps matching TRBD1 (7 bases). V dropped 4 bases and J dropped 0 bases, with 14 bases sitting between them. This CDR3 contains 15 residues. CDR1 is SGHNT and CDR2 is YYREEE in the germline V gene (reference sequence). The CDR3: CASSGGTASSYEQYF. The CDR3 nucleotides are TGTGCCAGCAGCGGAGGGACAGCTAGCTCCTACGAGCAGTACTTC.

This clone has ten or more counts. This chain joins TRBV7-3 and TRBJ1-6; D might be TRBD1 (5 bases). CDR1 is SGHTA, CDR2 FQGTGA, per germline. V shed 2 bases and J shed 6 bases, with 5 bases lying between them. The CDR3 contains 13 residues. The chain's CDR3 is CASSLGGNSPLHF. The CDR3 nucleotides read TGTGCCAGCAGCTTAGGGGGTAATTCACCCCTCCACTTT.

This clone was recorded many times. The V gene is TRBV4-2, the J gene TRBJ2-6; D is undetermined. Germline V CDR1 and CDR2: LGHNA, YNFKEQ. The V gene lost 5 bases and the J gene lost 1 base, with 21 bases spanning the gap. This CDR3 is built from 19 residues. The CDR3 protein is CASSSWNTATGSGANVLTF. The CDR3 coding sequence is TGTGCCAGCAGCTCCTGGAATACAGCCACGGGTTCTGGGGCCAACGTCCTGACTTTC.

Many counts were recorded for this clone. The V gene is TRBV11-2, the J gene TRBJ1-2; 10 bases map to TRBD1. The ends lost 4 bases at V and 3 bases at J; junction bases unmatched: 8. Germline V gene lookup returns CDR1 SGHAT and CDR2 FQNNGV. The CDR3 is made up of 16 amino acids. CDR3 sequence: CASSSPGQGKDYGYTF. CDR3 nucleotide sequence: TGTGCCAGCAGCTCACCGGGACAGGGGAAGGACTATGGCTACACCTTC.

The sample holds many counts of this clone. V is TRBV19 and J is TRBJ1-6; D gene ambiguous. The V gene's germline CDR1 is LNHDA and CDR2 SQIVND (reference sequence). The CDR3 loop spans 15 amino acids. V was trimmed by 6 bases and J by 2 bases, leaving 11 bases between them. DNA for the CDR3: TGTGCCAGTAGCCCAGAGGGCGCCTATAATTCACCCCTCCACTTT. Translating it yields CASSPEGAYNSPLHF. Based on the CDR3 plus reference TRBV19 and TRBJ1-6, the full variable domain is DGGITQSPKYLFRKEGQNVTLSCEQNLNHDAMYWYRQDPGQGLRLIYYSQIVNDFQKGDIAEGYSVSREKKESFPLTVTSAQKNPTAFYLCASSPEGAYNSPLHFGNGTRLTVT.

Many counts were recorded for this clone. This rearrangement joins TRBV12-3 or TRBV12-4 to TRBJ2-7, with 10 positions matching TRBD1. The CDR3 contains 15 residues. Trimming took 5 bases from V and 6 from J; bases not matched to a gene: 10. CDR3 residues: CASSIPGQGSSEQYF. CDR3 DNA sequence: TGTGCCAGCAGTATCCCGGGACAGGGGTCTAGCGAGCAGTACTTC.

There are many counts of this clone. DNA for the CDR3: TGTGCCAGCAGCCCCACAGGGAATCGAGGGAATGAGCAGTACTTC. The encoded protein is CASSPTGNRGNEQYF. The chain joins TRBV3-1 to TRBJ2-7; D may be TRBD1 (6 bases). V lost 4 bases to trimming and J lost 7 bases, with 20 bases between them. Germline lookup yields CDR1 LGHDT and CDR2 YNNKEL (reference sequence). The CDR3 has 15 residues.

This clone was seen repeatedly, ten times or more. The gene calls are TRBV3-1 and TRBJ2-7; 7 bases are a match to TRBD1. V lost 1 base to trimming and J lost 3 bases; unmatched junction nucleotides: 6. This CDR3 has 15 residues. Germline V gene data show CDR1 as LGHDT and CDR2 as YNNKEL (reference sequence). The CDR3 here is CASSQANRGFYEQYF. The CDR3 nucleotides are TGTGCCAGCAGCCAAGCTAACAGGGGCTTCTACGAGCAGTACTTC.

This clone appeared a few times. The chain uses TRBV6-1 and TRBJ1-5, with a tentative D call TRBD1 (5 bases). Trimming cost V 0 bases and J 0 bases, with 6 bases left between them. Germline CDR1 and CDR2: MNHNS and SASEGT. CDR3 length equals 15 residues. The CDR3 nucleotides are TGTGCCAGCAGTGAAGCGGGACGTAGCAATCAGCCCCAGCATTTT. It is translated as CASSEAGRSNQPQHF.

As concerns this clone: Being one base from a much bigger clone, this may be a read error. Different DNA sequences within this sample yield the same CDR3. The rearrangement links TRBV6-2 or TRBV6-3 to TRBJ2-5; D remains ambiguous. The V gene lost 9 bases and the J gene lost 5 bases, with 13 bases spanning the gap. This CDR3 region has 12 residues. From germline, CDR1 is MNHEY and CDR2 SVGEGT. This chain's CDR3 is CARAGIPETQYF. CDR3 nucleotides: TGTGCCAGGGCCGGTATCCCCGAGACCCAGTACTTC.

As for this clone: The same CDR3 also results from other DNA sequences found in this sample. V and J are TRBV12-3 or TRBV12-4 and TRBJ1-3; D is uncertain. The germline V and J ends were trimmed by 0 bases and 4 bases, with 7 bases remaining between them. The CDR3 spans 14 residues. The CDR3 sequence is CASSLAGIGNTIYF. CDR3 in DNA: TGTGCCAGCAGTTTAGCAGGTATAGGAAACACCATATATTTT.

This clone was detected ten times or more. V is TRBV3-1 and J is TRBJ2-7, with 10 bases fitting TRBD1. The CDR3 length is 13 residues. Germline CDR1 is LGHDT and CDR2 is YNNKEL (reference sequence). Trimming took 1 base from V and 6 from J; bases not matched to a gene: 0. The chain's CDR3 is CASSQGTGGEQYF. The CDR3 nucleotides read TGTGCCAGCAGCCAAGGGACAGGGGGCGAGCAGTACTTC.

This clone appeared many times. The chain links TRBV7-2 to TRBJ1-2, with D possibly matching TRBD1 (5 bases). CDR1 is SGHTA and CDR2 is FQGNSA in the germline V gene. The CDR3 is 15 amino acids. Trimming cost V 0 bases and J 4 bases, with 12 bases left between them. CDR3: CASSLAGDALYGYTF. The CDR3 nucleotides are TGTGCCAGCAGCTTAGCTGGGGACGCTCTCTATGGCTACACCTTC.

Ten or more counts support this clone. The chain employs TRBV19 and TRBJ2-2, with D maybe TRBD2 (5 bases). V lost 6 bases, J lost 1 base, and 6 bases lay in between. The V gene's germline CDR1 is LNHDA and CDR2 SQIVND (reference sequence). The CDR3 consists of 13 residues. The DNA for the CDR3 is TGTGCCAGTAGGGGGAGGAACACCGGGGAGCTGTTTTTT. It specifies CASRGRNTGELFF.

There are many counts of this clone. The J gene is TRBJ2-3, the V gene TRBV7-3; 8 bases align to TRBD1. The CDR3 contains 15 residues. Germline V gives CDR1 SGHTA, CDR2 FQGTGA. The V and J ends lost 5 bases and 9 bases, in that order; junction bases with no gene match: 13. The CDR3 nucleotides read TGTGCCAGCAGCCCGACCCCTGACAGGGGTGGAACGCAGTATTTT. Translated, it gives CASSPTPDRGGTQYF.